The 26 T cell receptor beta chains in this list originate from one sample, sequenced in a study of cytomegalovirus exposure and HLA in healthy donors. Use of 60 Vbeta and 13 Jbeta primers characterized the PCR. The data were produced by immunoSEQ multiplex PCR, yet TCRdb's version contains in-frame clones alone and is incomplete. The data show roughly 110,000 clones, roughly 80% seen once. The sequenced sample consisted of PBMCs. The receptors stem from a man aged 60-69 years in good health and CMV-seronegative.

The rearrangement uses TRBV5-1 and TRBJ2-5; 8 bases map to TRBD2. Germline loops: CDR1 SGHRS, CDR2 YFSETQ. The CDR3 covers 16 residues. V trimming: 4 bases; J trimming: 2 bases; junction bases outside the gene matches: 10. The CDR3 is CASSRGGRSLQETQYF. The CDR3 nucleotides are TGCGCCAGCAGCCGGGGGGGCAGGAGTCTACAAGAGACCCAGTACTTC.

The chain has TRBV28 and TRBJ1-1; D unresolved. Germline CDR1 is MDHEN and CDR2 is SYDVKM. V was pared by 7 bases and J by 1 base, with 13 bases between. The CDR3 has 14 amino acids. The DNA of the CDR3 is TGTGCCAGCATCCCAGTAGCGCGGAACACTGAAGCTTTCTTT. Protein sequence: CASIPVARNTEAFF.

The J gene is TRBJ2-2, the V gene TRBV5-1, with 8 bases identical to TRBD2. J lost 6 bases, V lost 3 bases, and 16 bases had no gene match. The CDR3 has 18 amino acids. The V gene's germline CDR1 is SGHRS and CDR2 YFSETQ. CDR3 in amino acids: CASSSPRSGGPRSGELFF. CDR3 nucleotides: TGCGCCAGCAGCTCCCCCCGGAGCGGGGGCCCGAGATCCGGGGAGCTGTTTTTT.

This rearrangement joins TRBV5-1 to TRBJ2-5, with 7 bases fitting TRBD1. CDR3 length equals 14 residues. The V gene's germline CDR1 is SGHRS and CDR2 YFSETQ. V shed 2 bases, J shed 3 bases, and the junction held 4 bases outside the gene matches. CDR3 amino acids: CASSFPGTEETQYF. For the CDR3, the DNA is TGCGCCAGCAGCTTCCCCGGGACAGAAGAGACCCAGTACTTC.

The V call is TRBV5-4, the J call TRBJ2-3; 7 bases are shared with TRBD2. The CDR3 covers 16 residues. J was trimmed by 1 base and V by 2 bases; bases with no gene match: 7. Germline lookup yields CDR1 SGHNT and CDR2 YYREEE (reference sequence). The CDR3 loop is CASSFLVAGGTDTQYF. CDR3 in DNA: TGTGCCAGCAGCTTCTTAGTGGCGGGGGGCACAGATACGCAGTATTTT. Together with reference TRBV5-4 and TRBJ2-3, the CDR3 gives the full variable domain: ETGVTQSPTHLIKTRGQQVTLRCSSQSGHNTVSWYQQALGQGPQFIFQYYREEENGRGNFPPRFSGLQFPNYSSELNVNALELDDSALYLCASSFLVAGGTDTQYFGPGTRLTVL.

The genes are TRBV9 and TRBJ2-1; 10 positions match TRBD1. Germline values: CDR1 SGDLS, CDR2 YYNGEE. This CDR3 has 15 amino acids. Trimming removed 2 bases from V and 10 bases from J; junction bases left unmatched: 9. The CDR3 here is CASSVTGGGIEEQFF. Written as DNA, the CDR3 is TGTGCCAGCAGCGTGACAGGGGGCGGGATAGAGGAGCAGTTCTTC.

V usage is TRBV13 and J usage is TRBJ2-7; 9 bases are shared with TRBD1. V shed 3 bases, J shed 5 bases, and the junction held 5 bases outside the gene matches. Germline assignment: CDR1 PRHDT and CDR2 FYEKMQ (reference sequence). The CDR3 sequence is 14 residues long. Here the CDR3 reads CASSFNRGHNEQYF. CDR3 nucleotides: TGTGCCAGCAGCTTCAACAGGGGGCATAACGAGCAGTACTTC.

This rearrangement joins TRBV7-2 to TRBJ1-2; D unclear. Germline V lookup: CDR1 SGHTA, CDR2 FQGNSA. V gave up 1 base and J gave up 2 bases, with 8 bases separating them. This CDR3 comprises 14 residues. The CDR3 DNA reads as TGTGCCAGCAGCTTAGGTGGTCAGAACTATGGCTACACCTTC. The encoded protein is CASSLGGQNYGYTF.

The chain links TRBV7-2 to TRBJ2-3; TRBD1 agrees at 7 bases. CDR3 size: 14 residues. Unmatched junction bases numbered 3, after V lost 4 bases and J lost 2 bases. Germline V gene data show CDR1 as SGHTA and CDR2 as FQGNSA. CDR3 DNA: TGTGCCAGCAGCTGGGGACAGCACACAGATACGCAGTATTTT. This encodes CASSWGQHTDTQYF.

Only one count was recorded for this clone. The chain couples TRBV5-6 to TRBJ1-6; D might be TRBD1 (6 bases). CDR1 SGHDT and CDR2 YYEEEE come from the germline V gene. Trimming took off 5 bases at V and 0 bases at J, with 15 bases between the two ends. The CDR3 extends over 17 amino acids. The CDR3 DNA is TGTGCCAGCAGAAACCGACAGGTCCTCTCCTATAATTCACCCCTCCACTTT. Protein product: CASRNRQVLSYNSPLHF.

This clone was observed once. This sequence joins TRBV7-2 and TRBJ1-2; 7 nucleotides line up with TRBD1. Losses at the gene ends were 1 base for V and 7 bases for J; bases not matched to a gene: 12. This CDR3 spans 16 amino acids. Germline values: CDR1 SGHTA, CDR2 FQGNSA. CDR3 sequence: CASSLDPQSRQGGYTF. The CDR3 nucleotides are TGTGCCAGCAGCTTAGACCCTCAATCTCGACAGGGTGGCTACACCTTC.

Comments on this clone: At one end, the junction sequence differs from germline, possibly due to a read error. The chain recombines TRBV13 with TRBJ2-7; D is perhaps TRBD1 (5 bases). Germline CDR1 is PRHDT and CDR2 is FYEKMQ (reference sequence). The CDR3 length is 14 residues. The CDR3 loop is CASSLRGFSHEQYF. The DNA for the CDR3 is TGTGCCAGCAGCTTAAGGGGCTTCTCCCACGAGCAGTACTTC. The full variable domain, in which reference TRBV13 and TRBJ2-7 provide the parts outside the CDR3, is AAGVIQSPRHLIKEKRETATLKCYPIPRHDTVYWYQQGPGQDPQFLISFYEKMQSDKGSIPDRFSAQQFSDYHSELNMSSLELGDSALYFCASSLRGFSHEQYFGPGTRLTVT.

The V call is TRBV7-8, the J call TRBJ2-7; 9 positions match TRBD1. V dropped 5 bases and J dropped 3; count of bases not matched to a gene: 5. The CDR3 totals 14 residues. Per the germline V gene, CDR1 is SGHVS and CDR2 is FQNEAQ. The CDR3 reads CASSPGTGYYEQYF. CDR3 sequence (DNA): TGTGCCAGCAGCCCAGGGACAGGGTACTACGAGCAGTACTTC.

The J gene is TRBJ2-3, the V gene TRBV5-4, with D unclear. The CDR3 spans 13 residues. The V and J ends lost 1 base and 4 bases respectively, with 7 bases between them. The germline V gene has CDR1 SGHNT and CDR2 YYREEE (reference sequence). The CDR3 region has the DNA TGTGCCAGCAGCTTGTCCTATGCAGATACGCAGTATTTT. Translated, it gives CASSLSYADTQYF.

The chain employs TRBV18 and TRBJ2-7; TRBD2 aligns across 9 bases. The junction had 6 bases not matched to a gene; V was cut back by 2 bases and J by 1 base. Looked up from germline, CDR1 is KGHSH and CDR2 is LQKENI. The CDR3 sequence is 16 residues long. CDR3 sequence: CASSPTGAGGSYEQYF. The CDR3 nucleotides are TGTGCCAGCTCACCAACTGGGGCGGGAGGGTCCTACGAGCAGTACTTC.

The chain combines TRBV5-1 with TRBJ2-7, with 9 nucleotides matching TRBD2. Unmatched junction bases numbered 8, after V lost 2 bases and J lost 5 bases. Per the germline V gene, CDR1 is SGHRS and CDR2 is YFSETQ. The CDR3 sequence is 15 residues long. CDR3 bases: TGCGCCAGCAGCTTTTCCGGGACTAGCTTGAACGAGCAGTACTTC. Residues: CASSFSGTSLNEQYF.

The V call is TRBV7-6, the J call TRBJ2-1; the match to TRBD2 covers 7 bases. The trim removed 1 base at V and 6 bases at J, leaving 18 bases unmatched. The CDR3 covers 19 residues. The germline V gene encodes CDR1 SGHVS and CDR2 FNYEAQ. This CDR3 is CASSLEWGGGPRGVNEQFF. The CDR3 DNA reads TGTGCCAGCAGCTTAGAGTGGGGTGGGGGACCCCGGGGGGTCAATGAGCAGTTCTTC.

The chain is built from TRBV10-3 and TRBJ2-7, with 11 bases that match TRBD1. Trimming took 6 bases from V and 5 from J; bases not matched to a gene: 9. The germline V gene has CDR1 ENHRY and CDR2 SYGVKD. The CDR3 consists of 15 residues. As DNA, the CDR3 is TGTGCCATCAGCCCGGACAGGGGGCTTCGCCACGAGCAGTACGTC. This sequence encodes CAISPDRGLRHEQYV.

This sequence joins TRBV11-2 and TRBJ1-1, with 7 bases identical to TRBD1. V trimming: 5 bases; J trimming: 6 bases; junction bases outside the gene matches: 9. The length of the CDR3 is 14 residues. Germline V gene sequence: CDR1 SGHAT, CDR2 FQNNGV. CDR3 in amino acids: CASSPGQQGAEAFF. CDR3 nucleotide sequence: TGTGCCAGCAGCCCGGGACAGCAAGGGGCTGAAGCTTTCTTT.

V usage is TRBV5-1 and J usage is TRBJ2-1; no definite D call. V was pared by 1 base and J by 7 bases, with 12 bases between. CDR3 size: 14 residues. CDR1 SGHRS and CDR2 YFSETQ come from the germline V gene. CDR3 in DNA: TGCGCCAGCAGCTTGAGAGGAGACTTAAATGAGCAGTTCTTC. It encodes CASSLRGDLNEQFF.

The gene calls are TRBV7-2 and TRBJ2-7, with a tentative D call TRBD1 (6 bases). CDR1 SGHTA and CDR2 FQGNSA come from the germline V gene. The CDR3 covers 14 residues. Trimming shortened V by 5 bases and J by 7 bases, and 18 bases separated the two germline ends. CDR3 sequence reads: CASSPPGHRREQYF. For the CDR3, the DNA is TGTGCCAGCAGCCCACCGGGACACAGGAGGGAGCAGTACTTC.

The V and J genes are TRBV5-4 and TRBJ1-6, with 7 bases fitting TRBD1. The V gene end was trimmed by 5 bases and the J gene end by 6 bases; junction bases not matched to a gene: 8. CDR3 size: 15 residues. In germline, CDR1 is SGHNT, CDR2 YYREEE (reference sequence). In nucleotides, the CDR3 is TGTGCCAGCAGAATTTTCGACAGGGCTAATTCACCCCTCCACTTT. Its translation is CASRIFDRANSPLHF. Filled out from reference TRBV5-4 and TRBJ1-6, the complete variable domain reads ETGVTQSPTHLIKTRGQQVTLRCSSQSGHNTVSWYQQALGQGPQFIFQYYREEENGRGNFPPRFSGLQFPNYSSELNVNALELDDSALYLCASRIFDRANSPLHFGNGTRLTVT.

The chain has TRBV6-5 and TRBJ2-3; a possible D gene is TRBD2 (7 bases). V shed 8 bases and J shed 5 bases, with 17 bases lying between them. Germline CDR1 and CDR2: MNHEY and SVGAGI. The CDR3 consists of 14 residues. Here the CDR3 DNA reads TGTGCCAGCCTGGGGGGGCCCCGGGGAGATACGCAGTATTTT. As protein: CASLGGPRGDTQYF.

The chain couples TRBV7-3 to TRBJ1-2; a possible D gene is TRBD1 (6 bases). V shed 2 bases and J shed 6 bases, with 10 bases lying between them. Germline V gene data show CDR1 as SGHTA and CDR2 as FQGTGA. The CDR3 is 13 residues long. In nucleotides, the CDR3 is TGTGCCAGCAGCTTAGACAGGAAACATGGCTACACCTTC. Its translation is CASSLDRKHGYTF.

The V gene is TRBV19, the J gene TRBJ1-2; TRBD1 matches at 7 bases. V lost 7 bases to trimming and J lost 8 bases; unmatched junction nucleotides: 16. Germline V lookup: CDR1 LNHDA, CDR2 SQIVND (reference sequence). The CDR3 has 15 residues. DNA for the CDR3: TGTGCCAGTAACCCAACCGGGACAGCAATATTGGGCTACACCTTC. Its translation: CASNPTGTAILGYTF.

The V and J genes are TRBV5-1 and TRBJ2-3, with D possibly matching TRBD2 (7 bases). From germline, CDR1 is SGHRS and CDR2 YFSETQ. CDR3 size: 14 residues. V lost 4 bases, J lost 5 bases, and 14 bases lay in between. The DNA for the CDR3 is TGCGCCAGCAGCACCCGGGGGGCTGGAGATACGCAGTATTTT. Translated: CASSTRGAGDTQYF.